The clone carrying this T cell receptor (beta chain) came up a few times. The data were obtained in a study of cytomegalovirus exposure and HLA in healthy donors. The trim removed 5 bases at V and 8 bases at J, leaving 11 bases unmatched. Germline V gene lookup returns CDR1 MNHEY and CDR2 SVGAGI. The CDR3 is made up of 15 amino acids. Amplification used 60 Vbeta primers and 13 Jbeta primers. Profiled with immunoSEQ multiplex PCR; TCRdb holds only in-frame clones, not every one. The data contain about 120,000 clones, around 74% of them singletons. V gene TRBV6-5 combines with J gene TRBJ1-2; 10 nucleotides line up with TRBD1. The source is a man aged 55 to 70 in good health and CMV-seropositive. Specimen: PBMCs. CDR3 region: CASSATGQGRRGYTF. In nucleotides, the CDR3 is TGTGCCAGCAGTGCTACGGGACAGGGGAGGAGAGGCTACACCTTC.